One and the same sample provided the 21 T cell receptor beta chains below, sequenced in a study of blood T cell repertoires in COVID-19. Clones were read by immunoSEQ multiplex PCR, and TCRdb kept only the in-frame ones, dropping some. The sample lists about 110,000 clones, about 88% occurring once. Input material: peripheral blood. The source of these receptors is a woman between 70 and 85 years old who had recovered from COVID-19.

The V call is TRBV7-3, the J call TRBJ2-2; possible D gene TRBD1, 5 bases. With 5 bases removed from V and 1 base from J, the gap between germline ends came to 14 bases. The CDR3 contains 16 residues. The V gene's germline CDR1 is SGHTA and CDR2 FQGTGA. The CDR3 sequence: CASSPSLGRNTGELFF. The CDR3 DNA sequence: TGTGCCAGCAGCCCGAGTTTGGGGCGGAACACCGGGGAGCTGTTTTTT.

The gene calls are TRBV20-1 and TRBJ1-5; D is unclear. The CDR3 has 11 amino acids. V shed 6 bases and J shed 15 bases, with 18 bases lying between them. CDR1 and CDR2 (germline): DFQATT, SNEGSKA (reference sequence). The CDR3 coding sequence is TGCAGTGCCGGGTTGGGTGGTCGAGGGCATTTT. Amino acids: CSAGLGGRGHF.

This clone was seen once. This chain connects TRBV19 to TRBJ1-1; TRBD1 agrees at 8 bases. The germline V gene has CDR1 LNHDA and CDR2 SQIVND (reference sequence). The CDR3 covers 15 residues. V gave up 7 bases and J gave up 1 base; unmatched junction bases: 8. In DNA form, the CDR3 reads TGTGCCAGTACCCTTAGGGGGACAGGGAACACTGAAGCTTTCTTT. This gives the protein CASTLRGTGNTEAFF. Based on the CDR3 plus reference TRBV19 and TRBJ1-1, the full variable domain is DGGITQSPKYLFRKEGQNVTLSCEQNLNHDAMYWYRQDPGQGLRLIYYSQIVNDFQKGDIAEGYSVSREKKESFPLTVTSAQKNPTAFYLCASTLRGTGNTEAFFGQGTRLTVV.

The chain combines TRBV7-9 with TRBJ1-2; 8 bases are a match to TRBD1. Germline V gene sequence: CDR1 SEHNR, CDR2 FQNEAQ (reference sequence). The trim removed 6 bases at V and 2 bases at J, leaving 2 bases unmatched. This CDR3 has 13 amino acids. The CDR3 DNA follows: TGTGCCAGCAGGAGGACAGGGAACTATGGCTACACCTTC. Protein product: CASRRTGNYGYTF.

The chain joins TRBV9 to TRBJ2-6; 8 positions match TRBD1. The CDR3 spans 17 residues. After removal of 3 bases from V and 0 bases from J, the junction contained 5 bases not matched to a gene. Germline V gene data show CDR1 as SGDLS and CDR2 as YYNGEE. This chain's CDR3 is CASSGGQVDSGANVLTF. As DNA, the CDR3 is TGTGCCAGCAGCGGGGGACAGGTGGACTCTGGGGCCAACGTCCTGACTTTC.

The chain carries TRBV10-1 and TRBJ2-6; 10 nucleotides agree with TRBD1. CDR1 and CDR2 (germline): WNHNN, SYGVQD (reference sequence). This CDR3 is 19 amino acids long. Trimming removed 4 bases from V and 0 bases from J; junction bases left unmatched: 9. The CDR3 protein is CASSGPGTGANSGANVLTF. DNA of the CDR3: TGCGCCAGCAGTGGCCCCGGGACAGGGGCTAACTCTGGGGCCAACGTCCTGACTTTC.

The chain uses TRBV4-2 and TRBJ2-7, with TRBD2 as a possible D gene (5 bases). The length of the CDR3 is 16 residues. Germline CDR1 and CDR2: LGHNA and YNFKEQ. Trimming removed 0 bases at V and 2 bases at J, with 14 bases between. The CDR3 sequence is CASSQEETTATYEQYF. CDR3 coding DNA: TGTGCCAGCAGCCAAGAGGAGACTACCGCCACCTACGAGCAGTACTTC.

This clone is a singleton in its sample. V and J are TRBV6-5 and TRBJ2-3; a possible D gene is TRBD1 (6 bases). Trimming removed 2 bases from V and 4 bases from J, with 13 bases in between. There are 15 residues in the CDR3. Germline V lookup: CDR1 MNHEY, CDR2 SVGAGI. The chain's CDR3 is CASSYQGLRADTQYF. CDR3 nucleotides: TGTGCCAGCAGTTACCAGGGGCTAAGAGCAGATACGCAGTATTTT.

This rearrangement joins TRBV4-3 to TRBJ2-5; tentative D call: TRBD1 (5 bases). With 0 bases removed from V and 5 bases from J, the gap between germline ends came to 13 bases. Germline loops: CDR1 LGHNA, CDR2 YSLEER. This CDR3 is 15 amino acids long. The CDR3 DNA follows: TGCGCCAGCAGCCAAGAAGGGTACAGGAGCGAGACCCAGTACTTC. It encodes CASSQEGYRSETQYF.

This clone has only a few counts. This chain joins TRBV6-2 or TRBV6-3 and TRBJ1-5, with a weak D call TRBD1 (5 bases). Germline values: CDR1 MNHEY, CDR2 SVGEGT. Trimming took 6 bases from V and 7 from J, leaving 22 bases between them. This CDR3 comprises 16 residues. The CDR3 region is CASSQGGSLGGQPQHF. The CDR3 bases are TGTGCCAGCAGCCAAGGAGGGTCCCTCGGGGGGCAGCCCCAGCATTTT.

The chain carries TRBV5-6 and TRBJ2-1; 7 bases match TRBD1. V lost 3 bases to trimming and J lost 6 bases; unmatched junction nucleotides: 9. Germline V gives CDR1 SGHDT, CDR2 YYEEEE. The CDR3 is 15 amino acids. The CDR3 is CASSSTTGRVNEQFF. The CDR3 DNA follows: TGTGCCAGCAGCTCGACGACAGGGAGAGTCAATGAGCAGTTCTTC. Full variable domain (rest looked up from reference TRBV5-6 and TRBJ2-1): DAGVTQSPTHLIKTRGQQVTLRCSPKSGHDTVSWYQQALGQGPQFIFQYYEEEERQRGNFPDRFSGHQFPNYSSELNVNALLLGDSALYLCASSSTTGRVNEQFFGPGTRLTVL.

The V gene is TRBV19, the J gene TRBJ1-4; perhaps TRBD1 as D (5 bases). Germline lookup yields CDR1 LNHDA and CDR2 SQIVND (reference sequence). Trimming removed 3 bases at V and 13 bases at J, with 21 bases between. There are 15 residues in the CDR3. DNA of the CDR3: TGTGCCAGTAGTATCCGGACGGGGGTCCGTGAGAGACTGTTTTTT. It specifies CASSIRTGVRERLFF.

This clone showed up just a few times. DNA for the CDR3: TGTGCCAGCTCACCTAAGACAGGGAGCGAGCAGTACTTC. Translated, it gives CASSPKTGSEQYF. V and J are TRBV18 and TRBJ2-7; 7 bases fit TRBD1. Germline V gene data show CDR1 as KGHSH and CDR2 as LQKENI. The CDR3 is 13 residues long. V gave up 3 bases and J gave up 6 bases; unmatched junction bases: 5.

This clone showed up just a few times. The rearrangement links TRBV29-1 to TRBJ2-7, with D perhaps matching TRBD1 (5 bases). This CDR3 has 11 residues. Germline V lookup: CDR1 SQVTM, CDR2 ANQGSEA. V lost 7 bases and J 6 bases, leaving 13 bases between the germline ends. CDR3 coding DNA: TGCAGCGCCTACGGACACGCCGAGCAGTACTTC. This gives the protein CSAYGHAEQYF.

J is TRBJ2-1 and V is TRBV14; 10 bases are shared with TRBD1. CDR1 is SGHDN and CDR2 is FVKESK in the germline V gene. The CDR3 extends over 16 amino acids. The junction had 10 bases not matched to a gene; V was cut back by 4 bases and J by 7 bases. The CDR3 DNA follows: TGTGCCAGCAGCCCTGCTGGGGACAGGGGAAATAATGAGCAGTTCTTC. Encoded protein: CASSPAGDRGNNEQFF.

V is TRBV28 and J is TRBJ2-1; D is undetermined. The CDR3 runs to 16 residues. CDR1 and CDR2 (germline): MDHEN, SYDVKM. Trimming shortened V by 3 bases and J by 0 bases, and 12 bases separated the two germline ends. DNA for the CDR3: TGTGCCAGCAGTTTGCAAGGCGGAGCCTCCTACAATGAGCAGTTCTTC. Translation: CASSLQGGASYNEQFF.

The chain employs TRBV28 and TRBJ1-6; 7 bases map to TRBD1. The CDR3 runs to 16 residues. With 4 bases clipped from V and 3 bases from J, the junction kept 6 bases outside the gene matches. Germline CDR1 reads MDHEN; CDR2 reads SYDVKM. The CDR3 sequence is CASSSGQVHYNSPLHF. The CDR3 DNA is TGTGCCAGCAGTTCTGGACAGGTCCACTATAATTCACCCCTCCACTTT.

V and J are TRBV7-3 and TRBJ2-3; 13 positions match TRBD2. Trimming removed 5 bases from V and 1 base from J; junction bases left unmatched: 3. The CDR3 has 16 residues. The V gene's germline CDR1 is SGHTA and CDR2 FQGTGA. CDR3: CASSHTSGGGTDTQYF. CDR3 DNA sequence: TGTGCCAGCAGCCACACTAGCGGGGGGGGCACAGATACGCAGTATTTT.

This clone turned up a few times. The rearrangement links TRBV6-2 or TRBV6-3 to TRBJ1-6, with 10 bases aligning to TRBD1. There are 15 residues in the CDR3. Unmatched junction bases numbered 11, after V lost 8 bases and J lost 10 bases. CDR1 and CDR2 from the germline V gene are MNHEY and SVGEGT. The CDR3 is CASGRDRGVQSPLHF. CDR3 DNA: TGTGCCAGCGGCCGGGACAGGGGTGTACAATCACCCCTCCACTTT.

The V and J genes are TRBV29-1 and TRBJ2-7; TRBD2 aligns across 7 bases. V lost 3 bases, J lost 2 bases, and 1 base stayed unmatched. The CDR3 extends over 12 amino acids. Germline CDR1 SQVTM, CDR2 ANQGSEA. Here the CDR3 reads CSVEGGAYEQYF. DNA of the CDR3: TGCAGCGTTGAGGGGGGGGCCTACGAGCAGTACTTC.

V gene TRBV6-5 combines with J gene TRBJ2-7; 8 bases agree with TRBD2. V lost 1 base, J lost 7 bases, and 6 bases stayed unmatched. The CDR3 is 14 amino acids. Germline loops: CDR1 MNHEY, CDR2 SVGAGI. This CDR3 reads CASSYFGAGGEQYF. For the CDR3, the DNA is TGTGCCAGCAGTTACTTCGGGGCGGGGGGTGAGCAGTACTTC.